The rows below give T cell receptor beta chains drawn from one sample of a study of response to subunit inactivated influenza vaccine. In TCRdb, the RT-PCR reads were re-called with MiXCR into one record per CDR3 protein. This table holds 700,000 to 800,000 distinct CDR3 sequences, around a sixth found once. The source was PBMCs from blood, collected roughly 5 days after vaccination. The origin of the receptors is a man between 50 and 59 years old who received an inactivated influenza vaccine. The CDR3 runs from the conserved cysteine through the conserved F or W. The order of the fields is clone size, V gene, J gene, D gene, CDR3 protein, CDR3 DNA. A D gene is named only where the DNA matches it firmly. Clone sizes are given selectively: once, few, many, or a class where the clone is expanded.

-,TRBV20-1,TRBJ2-3,TRBD2,CSEGLAGADTQYF,TGCAGTGAGGGACTAGCGGGAGCAGATACGCAGTATTTT
few,TRBV29-1,TRBJ1-3,TRBD1,CSVALRQGHTIYF,TGCAGCGTTGCGTTAAGACAGGGTCACACCATATATTTT
-,TRBV3-1,TRBJ2-5,TRBD1,CASSPLPTGKGTQYF,TGTGCCAGCAGCCCATTACCGACAGGGAAGGGGACCCAGTACTTC
-,TRBV20-1,TRBJ1-4,TRBD1,CSARSPGTGGKGANEKLFF,TGCAGTGCTAGATCTCCTGGGACAGGAGGGAAGGGGGCTAATGAAAAACTGTTTTTT
few,TRBV9,TRBJ1-2,TRBD1,CASSETGGGYGYTF,TGTGCCAGCAGCGAGACAGGGGGAGGCTATGGCTACACCTTC
-,TRBV27,TRBJ2-5,-,CASRGDFQETQYF,TGTGCCAGCAGAGGGGACTTCCAAGAGACCCAGTACTTC
-,TRBV7-9,TRBJ2-1,-,CASSGSMKSYNEQFF,TGTGCCAGCAGCGGGTCGATGAAGTCCTACAATGAGCAGTTCTTC
-,TRBV4-2,TRBJ2-5,-,CASSPRASGGAETQYF,TGTGCCAGCAGCCCAAGAGCATCCGGGGGCGCAGAGACCCAGTACTTC
many,TRBV6-5,TRBJ1-1,-,CASSYSTANTEAFF,TGTGCCAGCAGTTACTCGACAGCGAACACTGAAGCTTTCTTT
-,TRBV5-1,TRBJ2-7,-,CASSSDGKYEQYF,TGCGCCAGCAGCTCAGACGGGAAGTACGAGCAGTACTTC
once,TRBV5-1,TRBJ2-5,TRBD2,CAISLGTSGSLQETQYF,TGCGCCATCAGCTTAGGGACTAGCGGGAGCCTCCAAGAGACCCAGTACTTC
few,TRBV5-1,TRBJ1-4,TRBD1,CASSSSDRVEKLFF,TGCGCCAGCAGCTCCTCCGACAGGGTTGAAAAACTGTTTTTT
-,TRBV10-3,TRBJ1-1,-,CAISRNHRDTEAFF,TGTGCCATCAGCCGAAATCACAGGGACACTGAAGCTTTCTTT
-,TRBV6-6,TRBJ1-5,-,CASRDYGNQPQHF,TGTGCCAGCAGGGATTACGGCAATCAGCCCCAGCATTTT
many,TRBV20-1,TRBJ2-5,TRBD1,CSAREGQGETQYF,TGCAGTGCTAGAGAGGGACAGGGAGAGACCCAGTACTTC
-,TRBV29-1,TRBJ2-5,-,CSVGILEETQYF,TGCAGCGTTGGGATTTTAGAAGAGACCCAGTACTTC
few,TRBV9,TRBJ2-1,-,CASSVEQGLIYNEQFF,TGTGCCAGCAGCGTAGAACAGGGTCTGATCTACAATGAGCAGTTCTTC
few,TRBV4-2,TRBJ2-2,TRBD2,CASSLRGGTAGELFF,TGTGCCAGCAGCCTCCGGGGGGGGACCGCCGGGGAGCTGTTTTTT
few,TRBV20-1,TRBJ1-2,TRBD1,CSARTIRTGEGYTF,TGCAGTGCTAGAACAATCCGGACAGGGGAGGGCTACACCTTC
-,TRBV6-2/TRBV6-3,TRBJ2-3,TRBD2,CASSYSLGLAADTQYF,TGTGCCAGCAGTTACTCGTTGGGACTAGCAGCAGATACGCAGTATTTT
few,TRBV7-2,TRBJ1-6,-,CASSLGAAGSYNSPLHF,TGTGCCAGCAGCTTAGGGGCGGCGGGCTCCTATAATTCACCCCTCCACTTT
-,TRBV20-1,TRBJ1-3,-,CSAREGTGNTIYF,TGCAGTGCTAGAGAGGGCACTGGAAACACCATATATTTT